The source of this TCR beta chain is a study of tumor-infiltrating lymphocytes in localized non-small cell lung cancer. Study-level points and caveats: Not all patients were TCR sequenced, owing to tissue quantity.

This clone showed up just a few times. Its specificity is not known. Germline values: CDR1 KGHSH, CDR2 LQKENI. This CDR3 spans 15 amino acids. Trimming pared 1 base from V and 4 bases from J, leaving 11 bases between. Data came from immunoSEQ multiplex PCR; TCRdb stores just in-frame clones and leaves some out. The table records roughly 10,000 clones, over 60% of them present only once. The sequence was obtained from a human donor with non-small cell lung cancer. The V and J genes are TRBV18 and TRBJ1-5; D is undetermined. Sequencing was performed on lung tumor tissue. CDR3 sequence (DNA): TGTGCCAGCTCACCACTAGGGTCGGATAATCAGCCCCAGCATTTT. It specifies CASSPLGSDNQPQHF.